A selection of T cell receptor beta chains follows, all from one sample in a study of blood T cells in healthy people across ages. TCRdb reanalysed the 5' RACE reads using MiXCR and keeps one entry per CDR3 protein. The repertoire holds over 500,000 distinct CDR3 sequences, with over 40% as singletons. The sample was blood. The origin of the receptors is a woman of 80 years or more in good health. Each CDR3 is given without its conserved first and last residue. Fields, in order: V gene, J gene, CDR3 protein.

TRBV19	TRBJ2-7	ASSTGTGYEQY
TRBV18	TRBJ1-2	ASSRDRAQKDGYT
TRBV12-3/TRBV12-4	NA	ASCGGGETQY
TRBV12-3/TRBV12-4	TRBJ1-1	ASSSGDDTEAF
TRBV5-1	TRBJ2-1	ASRRDNDEQF
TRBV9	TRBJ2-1	ASSVVAGHGVHEQF
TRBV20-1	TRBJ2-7	SARGRAGGNHEQY
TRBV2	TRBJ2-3	ASSEAGGQVTQY
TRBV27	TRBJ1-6	ASSTTLNSPLH
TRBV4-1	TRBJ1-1	ASSRPSTEAF
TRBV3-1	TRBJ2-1	ASSRGTSGGNEQF